The T cell receptor beta chain described here comes from a study of blood T cell repertoires in COVID-19. Germline loops: CDR1 SGHKS, CDR2 YYEKEE (reference sequence). There are 15 residues in the CDR3. V shed 7 bases, J shed 0 bases, and the junction held 9 bases outside the gene matches. Here immunoSEQ multiplex PCR was the method, and the copy in TCRdb shows in-frame clones only, minus some. The repertoire holds around 120,000 clones, with about 70% as singletons. This chain uses TRBV5-5 with TRBJ2-7; 8 nucleotides agree with TRBD2. The sequence was obtained from a woman aged 65 to 85 with acute or convalescent COVID-19. Material: peripheral blood. This CDR3 reads CASETGTRGSYEQYF. The CDR3 DNA follows: TGTGCCAGCGAAACAGGGACTAGGGGCTCCTACGAGCAGTACTTC.